The next 24 T cell receptor beta chains were all read from a single sample in a study of blood T cell repertoires in COVID-19. The assay was immunoSEQ multiplex PCR, and TCRdb's table has in-frame clones only and misses some. Counted here are 250,000 or so clones, 85% to 90% occurring once; the ten biggest clones make up approximately 1.7%. Sequencing was carried out using PBMCs or T cells enriched from blood (not recorded which). These TCRs come from a man in his forties who had recovered from COVID-19.

The chain couples TRBV18 to TRBJ1-1; 9 nucleotides match TRBD1. Germline V gene lookup returns CDR1 KGHSH and CDR2 LQKENI. This CDR3 spans 16 amino acids. With 1 base clipped from V and 1 base from J, the junction kept 4 bases outside the gene matches. The CDR3 DNA reads as TGTGCCAGCTCACCACGTGGGACAGGGACGAACACTGAAGCTTTCTTT. It codes for CASSPRGTGTNTEAFF.

This clone was found once. V is TRBV7-6 and J is TRBJ2-1; weak D call: TRBD1 (6 bases). This CDR3 has 15 residues. V lost 5 bases to trimming and J lost 5 bases, with 16 bases between them. Germline V gene data show CDR1 as SGHVS and CDR2 as FNYEAQ. The CDR3 protein is CASSTTGTNHNEQFF. The CDR3 DNA follows: TGTGCCAGCAGCACAACCGGGACAAACCACAATGAGCAGTTCTTC.

The sample holds one count of this clone. DNA for the CDR3: TGCGCCAGCAGCTTAGCATCGAACACTGAAGCTTTCTTT. This encodes CASSLASNTEAFF. The V gene is TRBV5-1, the J gene TRBJ1-1; D is uncertain. The CDR3 has 13 residues. Germline values: CDR1 SGHRS, CDR2 YFSETQ. V was trimmed by 2 bases and J by 1 base, leaving 6 bases between them.

J is TRBJ1-3 and V is TRBV3-1 (or the pseudogene TRBV3-2); D unclear. With 6 bases removed from V and 0 bases from J, the gap between germline ends came to 21 bases. Germline V gene sequence: CDR1 LGHDT, CDR2 YNNKEL (reference sequence). This CDR3 region has 18 residues. The CDR3 loop reads CASRTSWGGQSSGNTIYF. The DNA for the CDR3 is TGTGCCAGCAGAACCTCCTGGGGAGGGCAAAGCTCTGGAAACACCATATATTTT.

CDR3: CASSANYGGAVETQYF. The CDR3 nucleotides read TGTGCCAGCTCAGCGAACTACGGGGGGGCCGTTGAGACCCAGTACTTC. V usage is TRBV18 and J usage is TRBJ2-5, with 8 bases identical to TRBD2. Germline V gene lookup returns CDR1 KGHSH and CDR2 LQKENI. The CDR3 covers 16 residues. Losses at the gene ends were 5 bases for V and 5 bases for J; bases not matched to a gene: 13.

This clone was counted a single time. The chain has TRBV9 and TRBJ1-1; tentatively, D is TRBD1 (5 bases). This CDR3 contains 13 residues. CDR1 and CDR2 from the germline V gene are SGDLS and YYNGEE. The ends were cut back, 0 bases at V and 3 bases at J, with 6 bases in the middle. CDR3 bases: TGTGCCAGCAGCGTAGGGGACTACACTGAAGCTTTCTTT. Protein: CASSVGDYTEAFF.

This sequence joins TRBV6-1 and TRBJ2-2; a weak D match, TRBD2 (6 bases). V dropped 2 bases and J dropped 1 base, with 8 bases sitting between them. Looked up from germline, CDR1 is MNHNS and CDR2 is SASEGT. This CDR3 contains 15 residues. This CDR3 reads CASSEYGGNTGELFF. In nucleotides, the CDR3 is TGTGCCAGCAGTGAATACGGGGGGAACACCGGGGAGCTGTTTTTT.

The chain joins TRBV1 to TRBJ2-3; the tabulated D call, TRBD1, remains unverified against the DNA. TRBV1 is a pseudogene. This CDR3 comprises 9 residues. The CDR3 region is CTPPSTQYF. Here the CDR3 DNA reads TGCACCCCCCCCAGTACGCAGTATTTT.

The gene calls are TRBV10-3 and TRBJ1-1; maybe TRBD1 (6 bases). This CDR3 has 14 residues. CDR1 and CDR2 (germline): ENHRY, SYGVKD. Trimming stripped 10 bases from V and 2 bases from J, with 17 bases between. The CDR3 loop reads CATRPPTGNTEAFF. For the CDR3, the DNA is TGTGCCACCCGTCCTCCGACAGGCAACACTGAAGCTTTCTTT.

The chain recombines TRBV25-1 with TRBJ1-2, with D maybe TRBD1 (6 bases). Germline V CDR1 and CDR2: MGHDK, SYGVNS. This CDR3 contains 14 residues. Deletions cut 4 bases from V and 4 bases from J, with 13 bases between. CDR3 protein: CASSAYGTPYGYTF. CDR3 bases: TGTGCCAGCAGTGCCTACGGGACACCCTATGGCTACACCTTC.

The rearrangement uses TRBV7-6 and TRBJ1-1; 7 nucleotides agree with TRBD1. Germline values: CDR1 SGHVS, CDR2 FNYEAQ. Trimming at V came to 2 bases and at J to 4 bases, leaving 13 bases not matched to a gene. The CDR3 extends over 17 amino acids. CDR3 nucleotide sequence: TGTGCCAGCAGCTTAACCCCACAATACAGGGGAGGCACTGAAGCTTTCTTT. Its protein product is CASSLTPQYRGGTEAFF.

The rearrangement joins TRBV9 to TRBJ2-2; TRBD2 matches at 8 bases. CDR3 length equals 16 residues. With V trimmed by 2 bases and J by 4 bases, 7 bases remained unmatched. The germline CDR1 and CDR2 sequences are SGDLS and YYNGEE. The CDR3 region is CASSVAGRAPTGELFF. The CDR3 DNA sequence: TGTGCCAGCAGCGTCGCCGGGAGGGCCCCCACCGGGGAGCTGTTTTTT. Filled out from reference TRBV9 and TRBJ2-2, the complete variable domain reads DSGVTQTPKHLITATGQRVTLRCSPRSGDLSVYWYQQSLDQGLQFLIQYYNGEERAKGNILERFSAQQFPDLHSELNLSSLELGDSALYFCASSVAGRAPTGELFFGEGSRLTVL.

About this clone itself: Within the sample, other DNA sequences also encode this same CDR3. The chain couples TRBV7-2 to TRBJ1-5, with D possibly TRBD1 on 6 matching bases. The CDR3 spans 15 residues. Germline V gene data show CDR1 as SGHTA and CDR2 as FQGNSA. V was cut by 0 bases and J by 2 bases, with 8 bases left in between. This chain's CDR3 is CASSLAPGGNQPQHF. CDR3 DNA sequence: TGTGCCAGCAGCTTAGCCCCAGGGGGCAATCAGCCCCAGCATTTT.

This clone was detected only once. This chain joins TRBV7-9 and TRBJ1-1, with D unresolved. Germline V gene sequence: CDR1 SEHNR, CDR2 FQNEAQ (reference sequence). This CDR3 spans 12 amino acids. V was cut by 6 bases and J by 6 bases, with 11 bases left in between. DNA for the CDR3: TGTGCCAGCAGTTTTAGTCCGTCTGAAGCTTTCTTT. Amino acid sequence: CASSFSPSEAFF.

The rearrangement joins TRBV5-1 to TRBJ2-3; TRBD2 might be the D (6 bases). V was pared by 3 bases and J by 4 bases, with 15 bases between. Germline CDR1 and CDR2: SGHRS and YFSETQ. There are 15 residues in the CDR3. CDR3 in amino acids: CASSSLGSAADTQYF. The CDR3 coding sequence is TGCGCCAGCAGCTCTCTCGGGAGCGCCGCAGATACGCAGTATTTT.

In this sample, this clone turned up a few times. The rearrangement uses TRBV4-3 and TRBJ2-7; perhaps TRBD1 as D (5 bases). Trimming stripped 1 base from V and 2 bases from J, with 15 bases between. From germline, CDR1 is LGHNA and CDR2 YSLEER. This CDR3 comprises 16 residues. CDR3 region: CASSQGISGYTYEQYF. The CDR3 DNA follows: TGCGCCAGCAGCCAAGGAATATCAGGGTACACCTACGAGCAGTACTTC.

The V call is TRBV21-1, the J call TRBJ1-2. TRBV21-1 represents a pseudogene. The CDR3 length is 15 residues. The CDR3: CASSLSGVVNYGYTF. CDR3 in DNA: TGTGCCAGCAGCTTATCGGGGGTGGTTAACTATGGCTACACCTTC.

As regards this clone: The junction does not match germline at one end; this may be a read error. This chain connects TRBV4-2 to TRBJ2-5; 10 nucleotides line up with TRBD2. This CDR3 is built from 16 residues. The germline CDR1 and CDR2 sequences are LGHNA and YNFKEQ. This chain's CDR3 is CASSQALLAGQGTQYF. The CDR3 DNA sequence: TGTGCCAGCAGCCAAGCCCTACTAGCGGGACAAGGGACCCAGTACTTC.

The rearrangement joins TRBV11-1 to TRBJ2-7, with TRBD1 matching 10 bases. The germline V gene has CDR1 SGHAT and CDR2 FQDESV (reference sequence). V dropped 5 bases and J dropped 3; count of bases not matched to a gene: 1. The CDR3 length is 13 residues. In DNA form, the CDR3 reads TGTGCCAGCAGCCGGACAGGGGGCTACGAGCAGTACTTC. As protein: CASSRTGGYEQYF.

This chain uses TRBV5-1 with TRBJ1-2; maybe TRBD1 (5 bases). The CDR3 is 14 residues long. Trimming took 0 bases from V and 8 from J, leaving 14 bases between them. Germline V gives CDR1 SGHRS, CDR2 YFSETQ. The CDR3 here is CASSLERGSYGYTF. The DNA for the CDR3 is TGCGCCAGCAGCTTGGAGCGGGGGAGCTACGGCTACACCTTC.

The gene calls are TRBV30 and TRBJ1-5, with 7 nucleotides matching TRBD1. This CDR3 is 15 amino acids long. CDR1 is GTSNPN, CDR2 SVGIG, per germline (reference sequence). V trimming: 3 bases; J trimming: 2 bases; junction bases outside the gene matches: 7. Here the CDR3 DNA reads TGTGCCTGGAGACAGGGGATCGTGGGCAATCAGCCCCAGCATTTT. Translating it yields CAWRQGIVGNQPQHF.

The chain carries TRBV28 and TRBJ2-7; tentative D call: TRBD1 (6 bases). Germline-derived CDR1 and CDR2 are MDHEN and SYDVKM. The CDR3 has 14 amino acids. With 6 bases removed from V and 5 bases from J, the gap between germline ends came to 17 bases. The CDR3 sequence is CASSLGASLNEQYF. The CDR3 DNA sequence: TGTGCCAGCAGCTTGGGGGCCTCTCTCAACGAGCAGTACTTC.

V usage is TRBV15 and J usage is TRBJ2-3; D perhaps matches TRBD2 (5 bases). V shed 0 bases and J shed 5 bases, with 15 bases lying between them. Germline V gene data show CDR1 as LNHNV and CDR2 as YYDKDF (reference sequence). The CDR3 runs 16 residues. CDR3: CATSRDDDLEGDTQYF. CDR3 in DNA: TGTGCCACCAGCAGAGATGATGATCTCGAGGGAGATACGCAGTATTTT. Together with reference TRBV15 and TRBJ2-3, the CDR3 gives the full variable domain: DAMVIQNPRYQVTQFGKPVTLSCSQTLNHNVMYWYQQKSSQAPKLLFHYYDKDFNNEADTPDNFQSRRPNTSFCFLDIRSPGLGDTAMYLCATSRDDDLEGDTQYFGPGTRLTVL.

The chain employs TRBV5-1 and TRBJ2-5, with 8 positions matching TRBD1. The CDR3 consists of 15 residues. The J segment lost 4 bases and the V segment lost 0 bases, leaving 5 bases of the junction unmatched. The germline CDR1 and CDR2 sequences are SGHRS and YFSETQ. The CDR3 region has the DNA TGCGCCAGCAGCTTGGGACAGGGGATTTCAGAGACCCAGTACTTC. This gives the protein CASSLGQGISETQYF.